These 18 T cell receptor beta chains were all obtained from the same sample, sequenced in a study of blood T cell repertoires in COVID-19. Some clones are missing from TCRdb's copy, which holds only in-frame ones; the method was immunoSEQ multiplex PCR. Of 100,000 to 150,000 clones listed, around 87% are singletons. The source material was peripheral blood. These receptors all come from an older woman with acute or convalescent COVID-19.

This chain connects TRBV6-5 to TRBJ2-1; 8 nucleotides line up with TRBD2. The CDR3 extends over 15 amino acids. The J segment lost 8 bases and the V segment lost 6 bases, leaving 12 bases of the junction unmatched. Germline-derived CDR1 and CDR2 are MNHEY and SVGAGI. The DNA of the CDR3 is TGTGCCAGCAGGAACGGGAGGGCCGTGGTGGATGAGCAGTTCTTC. The encoded protein is CASRNGRAVVDEQFF.

The chain links TRBV5-1 to TRBJ2-3; perhaps TRBD1 as D (6 bases). The CDR3 is 13 residues long. V was trimmed by 7 bases and J by 2 bases, leaving 11 bases between them. Germline lookup yields CDR1 SGHRS and CDR2 YFSETQ. The CDR3 nucleotides read TGCGCCAGCGACACGGGACACACAGATACGCAGTATTTT. Its translation: CASDTGHTDTQYF.

This clone was counted once. The V gene is TRBV20-1, the J gene TRBJ2-3; the match to TRBD1 covers 7 bases. The V gene's germline CDR1 is DFQATT and CDR2 SNEGSKA (reference sequence). The CDR3 has 14 amino acids. V dropped 3 bases and J dropped 4; count of bases not matched to a gene: 7. In DNA form, the CDR3 reads TGCAGTGCTAGTTCAGGGGGTCGGTCAGATACGCAGTATTTT. Translated, it gives CSASSGGRSDTQYF.

The rearrangement joins TRBV28 to TRBJ2-2; 7 positions agree with TRBD2. The CDR3 consists of 15 residues. The trim removed 3 bases at V and 5 bases at J, leaving 6 bases unmatched. From germline, CDR1 is MDHEN and CDR2 SYDVKM. This CDR3 reads CASSLGGLRTGELFF. For the CDR3, the DNA is TGTGCCAGCAGTTTGGGAGGGTTAAGGACCGGGGAGCTGTTTTTT.

This chain links TRBV15 with TRBJ1-1, with 7 bases that match TRBD1. The CDR3 length is 16 residues. Trimming took 0 bases from V and 7 from J; bases not matched to a gene: 11. CDR1 LNHNV and CDR2 YYDKDF come from the germline V gene (reference sequence). This chain's CDR3 is CATSRDLDRAAFEAFF. CDR3 DNA sequence: TGTGCCACCAGCAGAGACCTCGACAGGGCCGCATTTGAAGCTTTCTTT. The whole variable domain, remainder taken from reference TRBV15 and TRBJ1-1, is DAMVIQNPRYQVTQFGKPVTLSCSQTLNHNVMYWYQQKSSQAPKLLFHYYDKDFNNEADTPDNFQSRRPNTSFCFLDIRSPGLGDTAMYLCATSRDLDRAAFEAFFGQGTRLTVV.

CDR3 sequence (DNA): TGTGCCAGCAGCCCCTCTGGCGGGAGCTACAATGAGCAGTTCTTC. Protein product: CASSPSGGSYNEQFF. The chain has TRBV3-1 (or the pseudogene TRBV3-2) and TRBJ2-1, with 7 bases lining up with TRBD2. Trimming removed 4 bases from V and 3 bases from J; junction bases left unmatched: 6. Germline lookup yields CDR1 LGHDT and CDR2 YNNKEL (reference sequence). The CDR3 length is 15 residues.

This clone has just a few counts. This chain's CDR3 is CASSDRPGANVLTF. The CDR3 nucleotides are TGTGCCAGCAGCGACAGACCTGGGGCCAACGTCCTGACTTTC. V and J are TRBV7-2 and TRBJ2-6, with a weak D call TRBD1 (5 bases). V was clipped by 5 bases and J by 2 bases, with 7 bases between them. In germline, CDR1 is SGHTA, CDR2 FQGNSA. The CDR3 is 14 amino acids.

The chain joins TRBV7-9 to TRBJ2-5; D may be TRBD1 (5 bases). The CDR3 contains 13 residues. CDR1 is SEHNR and CDR2 is FQNEAQ in the germline V gene (reference sequence). V was clipped by 3 bases and J by 5 bases, with 10 bases between them. The CDR3 DNA is TGTGCCAGCAGCTTCCAGGGATGGGAGACCCAGTACTTC. Its protein product is CASSFQGWETQYF.

This rearrangement joins TRBV5-4 to TRBJ2-7, with TRBD1 matching 11 bases. The CDR3 is 13 residues long. CDR1 is SGHNT, CDR2 YYREEE, per germline (reference sequence). With 4 bases clipped from V and 9 bases from J, the junction kept 6 bases outside the gene matches. This CDR3 reads CASSAGQGAMQYF. In DNA, the CDR3 is TGTGCCAGCAGCGCTGGACAGGGGGCCATGCAGTACTTC. Based on the CDR3 plus reference TRBV5-4 and TRBJ2-7, the full variable domain is ETGVTQSPTHLIKTRGQQVTLRCSSQSGHNTVSWYQQALGQGPQFIFQYYREEENGRGNFPPRFSGLQFPNYSSELNVNALELDDSALYLCASSAGQGAMQYFGPGTRLTVT.

This chain joins TRBV19 and TRBJ2-6; the match to TRBD2 covers 7 bases. The V gene's germline CDR1 is LNHDA and CDR2 SQIVND (reference sequence). This CDR3 has 17 residues. Unmatched junction bases numbered 10, after V lost 8 bases and J lost 0 bases. CDR3 amino acids: CASEGRGPVSGANVLTF. The CDR3 DNA reads as TGTGCCAGTGAAGGGAGGGGCCCAGTCTCTGGGGCCAACGTCCTGACTTTC.

This chain joins TRBV11-3 and TRBJ2-1; TRBD1 matches 12 bases. The CDR3 is made up of 16 amino acids. Per the germline V gene, CDR1 is SGHNT and CDR2 is YENEEA. Losses at the gene ends were 6 bases for V and 6 bases for J; bases not matched to a gene: 9. This CDR3 is CASRDLGTGGFNEQFF. The CDR3 coding sequence is TGTGCCAGCAGAGATTTGGGGACAGGGGGCTTCAATGAGCAGTTCTTC.

The chain combines TRBV9 with TRBJ1-1; maybe TRBD1 (5 bases). Trimming stripped 2 bases from V and 1 base from J, with 12 bases between. CDR1 is SGDLS, CDR2 YYNGEE, per germline. This CDR3 comprises 15 residues. The CDR3 DNA follows: TGTGCCAGCAGCGTCCTTCCCGGGGGGAACACTGAAGCTTTCTTT. Protein sequence: CASSVLPGGNTEAFF.

The rearrangement links TRBV9 to TRBJ2-1; possibly TRBD2 for D (6 bases). The CDR3 sequence is 16 residues long. With 4 bases removed from V and 2 bases from J, the gap between germline ends came to 16 bases. Per germline, CDR1 SGDLS and CDR2 YYNGEE. CDR3: CASSPRGAVTYNEQFF. DNA of the CDR3: TGTGCCAGCAGCCCCCGCGGGGCGGTCACCTACAATGAGCAGTTCTTC.

The J gene is TRBJ2-3, the V gene TRBV10-1, with TRBD2 identical over 11 bases. The CDR3 has 17 amino acids. Losses at the gene ends were 3 bases for V and 2 bases for J; bases not matched to a gene: 7. Germline CDR1 is WNHNN and CDR2 is SYGVQD (reference sequence). The CDR3 nucleotides are TGCGCCAGCAGTGACTCGCCGACTAGCGGGAACACAGATACGCAGTATTTT. This encodes CASSDSPTSGNTDTQYF.

The chain is built from TRBV28 and TRBJ1-2; 8 nucleotides agree with TRBD1. Per germline, CDR1 MDHEN and CDR2 SYDVKM. V trimming: 8 bases; J trimming: 6 bases; junction bases outside the gene matches: 14. This CDR3 has 15 amino acids. In DNA form, the CDR3 reads TGTGCCAGCGGCCCAGGGGACAGGAGGATTGATGGCTACACCTTC. Its protein product is CASGPGDRRIDGYTF.

The chain has TRBV4-2 and TRBJ1-2, with 7 bases matching TRBD1. Germline assignment: CDR1 LGHNA and CDR2 YNFKEQ. V gave up 1 base and J gave up 3 bases; unmatched junction bases: 2. The CDR3 sequence is 14 residues long. CDR3 sequence reads: CASSQVGTDYGYTF. The CDR3 region has the DNA TGTGCCAGCAGCCAAGTAGGGACAGACTATGGCTACACCTTC.

As for this clone: The same CDR3 is also encoded by other DNA sequences in this sample. The chain is built from TRBV5-1 and TRBJ1-1; D gene uncertain. This CDR3 is built from 14 residues. Germline lookup yields CDR1 SGHRS and CDR2 YFSETQ. The V and J ends lost 0 bases and 0 bases respectively, with 6 bases between them. The CDR3 DNA is TGCGCCAGCAGCTTGGTTCAGATGAACACTGAAGCTTTCTTT. The encoded protein is CASSLVQMNTEAFF.

A few counts support this clone. The chain links TRBV11-2 to TRBJ1-2, with TRBD1 matching 10 bases. Germline CDR1 is SGHAT and CDR2 is FQNNGV. The CDR3 has 13 residues. Trimming at V came to 1 base and at J to 8 bases, leaving 1 base not matched to a gene. CDR3 nucleotides: TGTGCCAGCAGCTTAGGGGGACAGGGGGGCTACACCTTC. Translated, it gives CASSLGGQGGYTF.